This record concerns one T cell receptor (beta chain) sequence. What it binds is unknown. The sample comes from a study of T cell repertoires in cytomegalovirus infection. Notes on the study in general: HLA-C-restricted CMV-specific TCR beta clonotypes were dominant in the ex vivo response.

TCRdb reanalysed the reads using MiXCR and keeps one entry per CDR3 protein. The table has 200,000 to 250,000 distinct CDR3 sequences, 10% to 15% seen once; the top ten hold 1.6%. Germline CDR1 reads MDHEN; CDR2 reads SYDVKM. Trimming took 10 bases from V and 7 from J, leaving 14 bases between them. The CDR3 totals 12 residues. This clonotype was obtained from a human donor in good health (CMV status not recorded). Some clones in this sample may be carry-over from other donors' samples. This chain uses TRBV28 with TRBJ1-5; no clear D. Source material: PBMCs. CDR3 in DNA: TGTGCCACCTCCTCGGGGAGGCAGCCCCAGCATTTT. Its translation is CATSSGRQPQHF.